This is a list of T cell receptor beta chains from one sample in a study of OX40 agonist ivuxolimab in advanced cancers. Assay: immunoSEQ multiplex PCR; the TCRdb copy retains only in-frame clones and omits some. Of tens of thousands of clones in the sample, 70% to 90% are singletons; the top ten hold approximately 2.9%. The sample here was CD4+ or CD8+ T cells sorted from blood, taken in a trial of the OX40 agonist ivuxolimab. The receptors were gathered from an adult with an advanced solid tumor such as melanoma, head and neck, liver or kidney cancer. The CDR3 runs from the conserved cysteine through the conserved F or W. D genes are given only for firm matches. The size field is filled for only some rows; it gives once, few, many or a size class.

>TRBV11-3|TRBJ2-2|.|.|15
TGTGCCAGCAGCTCCATGGGCCACGGGGCCGGGGAGCTGTTTTTT
CASSSMGHGAGELFF
>TRBV7-8|TRBJ2-1|TRBD2|.|16
TGTGCCAGCAGCCGGGGACTAGCGGGGCCCCACAATGAGCAGTTCTTC
CASSRGLAGPHNEQFF
>TRBV6-1|TRBJ2-5|TRBD2|.|14
TGTGCCAGCAGTGCGGTTGTAGCGGGAGAGACCCAGTACTTC
CASSAVVAGETQYF
>TRBV7-9|TRBJ1-2|.|few|14
TGTGCCAGCAGCTTAGATGGGTATTCGCCTGGCTACACCTTC
CASSLDGYSPGYTF
>TRBV2|TRBJ2-3|.|once|14
TGTGCCAGCAGTGAAGCGCAGGGAGCAGATACGCAGTATTTT
CASSEAQGADTQYF
>TRBV10-1|TRBJ2-3|TRBD2|few|14
TGCGCCAGCAGTGTTCGGGGAGGGCCAGATACGCAGTATTTT
CASSVRGGPDTQYF
>TRBV11-2|TRBJ2-3|TRBD1|.|15
TGTGCCAGCAGCTTAGGACAGGGGAGAATAGATACGCAGTATTTT
CASSLGQGRIDTQYF
>TRBV5-4|TRBJ2-3|.|.|15
TGTGCCAGCAGCTTGGACCAAAGAAGCACAGATACGCAGTATTTT
CASSLDQRSTDTQYF
>TRBV6-8|TRBJ1-4|.|.|15
TGTGCCAGCAGTTATGGTAGAAGAACTAATGAAAAACTGTTTTTT
CASSYGRRTNEKLFF
>TRBV19|TRBJ1-3|.|.|15
TGTGCCAGTACCATTGGACAAAGCTCTGGAAACACCATATATTTT
CASTIGQSSGNTIYF
>TRBV28|TRBJ1-4|.|.|12
TGTGCCAGCAGGGCTGTGGACGAAAAACTGTTTTTT
CASRAVDEKLFF
>TRBV15|TRBJ2-3|TRBD1|.|15
TGTGCCACCAGCTCCCAGGGACAGGGGATAGATACGCAGTATTTT
CATSSQGQGIDTQYF
>TRBV6-6|TRBJ1-1|.|.|14
TGTGCCAGCATAAGTCTGGGGCAGGGGACTGAAGCTTTCTTT
CASISLGQGTEAFF
>TRBV5-1|TRBJ2-1|.|.|15
TGCGCCAGCAGCTTGGATGGGGAGCCCTACAATGAGCAGTTCTTC
CASSLDGEPYNEQFF
>TRBV6-4|TRBJ1-3|.|.|13
TGTGCCAGAGGTTCTGGCTCTGGAAACACCATATATTTT
CARGSGSGNTIYF
>TRBV2|TRBJ2-4|TRBD2|.|16
TGTGCCGCCGGGGTCCAGCGGGAGAGCACCAAAAACATTCAGTACTTC
CAAGVQRESTKNIQYF
>TRBV14|TRBJ2-7|.|.|11
TGTGCCAGCAGCAGGAGCTACGAGCAGTACTTC
CASSRSYEQYF
>TRBV5-1|TRBJ1-2|.|once|14
TGCGCCAGCAGCTTGGGGGACCGAGTCTATGGCTACACCTTC
CASSLGDRVYGYTF
>TRBV21-1|TRBJ1-1|.|.|9
TGTGCCAGCGGGACTGAAGCTTTCTTT
CASGTEAFF
>TRBV10-1|TRBJ1-4|.|.|13
TGCGCCAGCAGTGAATCGGGGGATGAAAAACTGTTTTTT
CASSESGDEKLFF
>TRBV28|TRBJ1-5|.|.|14
TGTGCCAGCAGTCCGGGTGGATTCAATCAGCCCCAGCATTTT
CASSPGGFNQPQHF
>TRBV27|TRBJ2-1|TRBD1|few|15
TGTGCCAGCAGTTTATCGGCCAGGGGGCGGAATGAGCAGTTCTTC
CASSLSARGRNEQFF
>TRBV29-1|TRBJ2-2|.|.|10
TGCAGCGTTGTGGACGGGGAGCTGTTTTTT
CSVVDGELFF
>TRBV7-8|TRBJ1-5|.|.|14
TGTGCCAGCAGCTTAACGGAACAGGGTCAGCCCCAGCATTTT
CASSLTEQGQPQHF
>TRBV28|TRBJ1-1|.|.|13
TGTGCCAGCAGAGTGACAGTGAACACTGAAGCTTTCTTT
CASRVTVNTEAFF
>TRBV6-5|TRBJ2-7|TRBD1|once|13
TGTGCCACCATGAAGACAGGGGCCTACGAGCAGTACTTC
CATMKTGAYEQYF
>TRBV7-9|TRBJ1-3|TRBD1|few|15
TGTGCCAGCAGTTGGGACAGGGAAAGGGGAAACACCATATATTTT
CASSWDRERGNTIYF
>TRBV5-5|TRBJ1-6|.|.|20
TGTGCCAGCAGCCGGGGGCACAGGGCGGAACAGAAGTCCTATAATTCACCCCTCCACTTT
CASSRGHRAEQKSYNSPLHF
>TRBV28|TRBJ2-3|.|few|15
TGTGCCAGCAGTTCCACCCGGGACTCAACAGATACGCAGTATTTT
CASSSTRDSTDTQYF
>TRBV4-3|TRBJ1-1|TRBD1|few|15
TGCGCCAGCAGCCAAGTAGGGGGACAGGGGATCGTAGCTTTCTTT
CASSQVGGQGIVAFF
>TRBV19|TRBJ1-1|.|.|12
TGTGCCAGTAGTAAAGAGGAGACTGAAGCTTTCTTT
CASSKEETEAFF
>TRBV15|TRBJ2-3|.|.|15
TGTGCCACCAGCAGAGACAGGGGAAGCACAGATACGCAGTATTTT
CATSRDRGSTDTQYF
>TRBV9|TRBJ2-7|.|.|15
TGTGCCAGCAGCCCTAGTTCGGCGGGCCCCTACGAGCAGTACTTC
CASSPSSAGPYEQYF
>TRBV5-4|TRBJ1-1|TRBD1|.|15
TGTGCCAGCAGCCCCCGGAGGGGGCTGAACACTGAAGCTTTCTTT
CASSPRRGLNTEAFF
>TRBV6-4|TRBJ2-1|TRBD2|.|19
TGTGCCAGCATTCTTGCGACAGGGCCCCTACTAGCGGGAAACAATGAGCAGTTCTTC
CASILATGPLLAGNNEQFF
>TRBV28|TRBJ2-7|.|.|14
TGTGCCAGCAGTTTAGGAGGAGTTGGTGACGAGCAGTACTTC
CASSLGGVGDEQYF
>TRBV5-3|TRBJ2-4|TRBD1|.|15
TGTGCCAGAAGCAGAGGGACAGTAGCCAAAAACATTCAGTACTTC
CARSRGTVAKNIQYF
>TRBV19|TRBJ1-1|.|few|14
TGTGCCAGTAGTGTCCAGGGAGGGAACACTGAAGCTTTCTTT
CASSVQGGNTEAFF
>TRBV7-9|TRBJ2-1|TRBD1|.|14
TGTGCCAGCAGCTTGACAGGGTATTACAATGAGCAGTTCTTC
CASSLTGYYNEQFF
>TRBV5-4|TRBJ2-3|.|.|14
TGTGCCAGCAGCTGGCCGGGGTGGTCAGATACGCAGTATTTT
CASSWPGWSDTQYF
>TRBV7-8|TRBJ2-7|.|.|13
TGTGCCAGCAGTCAGGGGTCCCACTACGAGCAGTACTTC
CASSQGSHYEQYF